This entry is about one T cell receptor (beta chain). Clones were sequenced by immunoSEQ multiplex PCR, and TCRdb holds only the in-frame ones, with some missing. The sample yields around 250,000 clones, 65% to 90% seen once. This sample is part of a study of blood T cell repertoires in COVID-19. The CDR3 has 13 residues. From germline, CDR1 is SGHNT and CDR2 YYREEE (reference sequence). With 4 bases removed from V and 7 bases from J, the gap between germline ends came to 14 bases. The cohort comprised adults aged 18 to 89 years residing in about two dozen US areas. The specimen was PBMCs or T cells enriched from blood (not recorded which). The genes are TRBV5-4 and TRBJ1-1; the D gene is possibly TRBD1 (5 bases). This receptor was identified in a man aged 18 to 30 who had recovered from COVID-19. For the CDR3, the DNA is TGTGCCAGCAGCAGGGGAAATGAAATTGAAGCTTTCTTT. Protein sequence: CASSRGNEIEAFF.